This T cell receptor beta chain was observed in a study of T cell repertoires in cytomegalovirus infection (dated by TCRdb to the late 2010s). About the full investigation: Alongside well-studied HLA-B-restricted epitopes, the peptide stimulations were aimed at recently identified HLA-C-restricted CMV epitopes, whose presentation resists viral immunomodulation. The HLA type of each donor mattered for the analysis, because public TCR beta signatures pointed to carriage of CMV infection along with the matching HLA type. Study-wide findings and limitations: The ex vivo response was dominated by HLA-C-restricted CMV-specific TCR beta clonotypes, which also provided the single most frequent clonotype in two of eight donors. Carriers of CMV infection plus the relevant HLA type were discriminated by the cumulative frequency of public TCR beta family members in the study cohort and in an independent roughly 400-donor cohort.

Regarding this clonotype: Its antigen is currently not known. No quality values exist for individual bases; no much larger clone is one base distant.

Sequencer: Illumina HiSeq 1500. The public reads were quality trimmed at Q25 with fastp and then assembled into clones with MiXCR by TCRdb, keeping productive beta chains. CDR3 protein sequences are deduplicated, and each keeps its most common genes and DNA. Present in this sample are around 540,000 distinct CDR3 sequences, 33% of which were seen just once. Of the sample, roughly 16% falls within the top ten clones. The intended sense of this specimen's treatment or condition label: in vitro stimulation with specific CMV peptide epitopes to enrich CMV-specific T cells. Compared with germline, V lacks 5 bases and J lacks 5 bases; bases without a gene match: 8. The germline V gene gives CDR1 as SGHTA and CDR2 as FQGTGA. From the cysteine up to the phenylalanine, the CDR3 has a length of 16 residues. This entry keeps only the CDR3 DNA: 48 bases, framed from base 1.

Recombination linked TRBV7-3 to TRBJ2-3; 12 central nucleotides agree with TRBD2. The sequence came from a human donor in good health (CMV status not recorded). Some clones in this sample may be carry-over from other donors' samples. Sequences were derived from cultured PBMCs, sampled from culture after CMV antigen stimulation. The DNA reads as follows: TGTGCCAGCAGCCAGACTAGCGGGAGCAGTTTAGATACGCAGTATTTT. Translation gives CASSQTSGSSLDTQYF.